This T cell receptor (beta chain) was identified during a study of shared clonotypes between healthy human individuals. Points from the study as a whole: When compared with the clonotypes that were shared by all four sorted-subset donors, the non-shared clonotypes turned out to have lower generation probabilities. Generally, naive subsets came out with larger estimated richness than memory subsets.

Turning to this clone: What it recognizes is unknown. The sample has other DNA sequences that encode this CDR3 too.

About 30,000 T cell genomes (approximately 210 ng DNA) went into each sorted-subset replicate. TCRdb keeps only in-frame clones here, not all; method: immunoSEQ multiplex PCR. The sample has over a million clones, 78% seen once. CDR3 size: 13 residues. V lost 1 base and J 5 bases, leaving 8 bases between the germline ends. Germline CDR1 LNHNV, CDR2 YYDKDF (reference sequence). This TCR derives from a man aged 18 to 29 in good health. Some clones in this sample may be carry-over from other donors' samples. Sequenced material: memory CD4+ T cells from PBMCs. Subset given: CD45RA-negative fraction. The chain is built from TRBV15 and TRBJ1-1; D unclear. This chain's CDR3 is CATSRGVRTEAFF. The CDR3 DNA reads TGTGCCACCAGCAGAGGGGTACGGACTGAAGCTTTCTTT. Looking up the rest from reference TRBV15 and TRBJ1-1 gives the full variable domain: DAMVIQNPRYQVTQFGKPVTLSCSQTLNHNVMYWYQQKSSQAPKLLFHYYDKDFNNEADTPDNFQSRRPNTSFCFLDIRSPGLGDTAMYLCATSRGVRTEAFFGQGTRLTVV.